The 5 T cell receptor beta chains listed next were all sequenced from one sample in a study of T cells in Graves' hyperthyroidism and ophthalmopathy (dated by TCRdb to between 2018 and 2021). The library was generated by multiplex PCR. TCRdb records Illumina HiSeq 2000 as the sequencer. The TCR beta CDR3 regions were amplified from the RNA transcripts. For the first round of RT-PCR on the TCR CDR3, the HTBI primer set was used together with the Qiagen OneStep RT-PCR kit. Using fastp at Q25 and MiXCR, TCRdb reprocessed the public reads and kept productive beta chains. Merged by CDR3 protein, the rows form single entries marked with the most common genes and DNA. The sample has roughly 530,000 distinct CDR3 sequences on record, over 15% of them singletons. Roughly a sixth of the sample lies in the top ten. Sequenced: blood. The receptors come from a woman in her late teens or twenties with Graves' ophthalmopathy.

This clonotype came up a few times. The chain employs TRBV19 and TRBJ1-1, with no clear D. Germline V lookup: CDR1 LNHDA, CDR2 SQIVND (reference sequence). The CDR3 runs 15 residues. V lost 5 bases and J lost 0, with 13 bases in between. CDR3 nucleotide sequence: TGTGCCAGTAGTTCCGCAGAGACGGTGAACACTGAAGCTTTCTTT. It encodes CASSSAETVNTEAFF.

The count of this clonotype is one. The chain uses TRBV4-1 and TRBJ1-1; 9 bases are a match to TRBD1. Germline CDR1 and CDR2: MGHRA and YSYEKL. The CDR3 totals 18 residues. V was pared by 0 bases and J by 1 base, with 9 bases of the junction left unmatched. In DNA, the CDR3 is TGCGCCAGCAGCCAAGACCCTAGGGACAGGGAAGAGAACACTGAAGCTTTCTTT. Translating it yields CASSQDPRDREENTEAFF.

The rearrangement uses TRBV18 and TRBJ2-1; 8 bases are shared with TRBD1. In germline, CDR1 is KGHSH, CDR2 LQKENI. The length of the CDR3 is 13 residues. V lost 3 bases to trimming and J lost 10 bases; unmatched junction nucleotides: 5. CDR3 in amino acids: CASSPGTGYEQFF. DNA for the CDR3: TGTGCCAGCTCACCCGGGACAGGATACGAGCAGTTCTTC.

There are many counts of this clonotype. This chain connects TRBV7-3 to TRBJ2-3; TRBD2 matches 12 bases. Germline V gene data show CDR1 as SGHTA and CDR2 as FQGTGA. J lost 4 bases, V lost 5 bases, and 16 bases had no gene match. The CDR3 contains 19 residues. The CDR3 region is CASSPLGGGLAGPADTQYF. The CDR3 DNA reads as TGTGCCAGCAGCCCCCTCGGGGGTGGACTAGCGGGACCCGCAGATACGCAGTATTTT. Drawing the rest from reference TRBV7-3 and TRBJ2-3, the complete variable domain is GAGVSQTPSNKVTEKGKYVELRCDPISGHTALYWYRQSLGQGPEFLIYFQGTGAADDSGLPNDRFFAVRPEGSVSTLKIQRTERGDSAVYLCASSPLGGGLAGPADTQYFGPGTRLTVL.

This chain uses TRBV4-1 with TRBJ1-1; D ambiguous. Germline V lookup: CDR1 MGHRA, CDR2 YSYEKL. The CDR3 runs 14 residues. With 3 bases removed from V and 4 bases from J, the gap between germline ends came to 12 bases. The CDR3 region has the DNA TGCGCCAGCAGCCAGCGCCTAGGAGGCACTGAAGCTTTCTTT. The encoded protein is CASSQRLGGTEAFF.